This T cell receptor (beta chain) was profiled in a study of regulatory T cells in long-lasting Graves disease. Sequencing libraries for TCR beta were prepared with iRepertoire HTBI primers and Arm-PCR of CDR3 regions. TCRdb reprocessed the multiplex PCR reads via MiXCR and lists one record per CDR3 protein. The sample yields over 350,000 distinct CDR3 sequences, roughly 20% seen once. Time point noted: persistent/refractory GD, antithyroid drugs over 5 years with positive TRAb. The TCR library was made from RNA extracted from PBMCs. Graves' disease diagnosis was established per American Thyroid Association guidelines. The patients included were those that came from an endocrinology department in Xi'an, China. EDTA tubes received approximately 9 milliliters of collected peripheral blood. The CDR3 consists of 14 residues. The V gene's germline CDR1 is MNHNS and CDR2 SASEGT. The V and J ends lost 6 bases and 4 bases, in that order; junction bases with no gene match: 4.

This clonotype showed up just a few times. The material sequenced was peripheral blood mononuclear cells (PBMCs), taken when the disease was refractory, from a patient treated with antithyroid drugs. This receptor was taken from a female donor with Graves disease. The chain joins TRBV6-1 to TRBJ2-7; 12 bases are a match to TRBD2. The CDR3 reads CASRTLAGGYEQYF. As DNA, the CDR3 is TGTGCCAGCAGAACTCTAGCGGGAGGGTACGAGCAGTACTTC.